The rows below give T cell receptor beta chains drawn from one sample of a study of blood T cell repertoires in COVID-19. Profiling relied on immunoSEQ multiplex PCR, and the TCRdb table lists in-frame clones only, not all of them. The profile covers about 180,000 clones, with roughly 86% appearing a single time and roughly 2.9% taken by the ten largest. The sample was peripheral blood. Receptors originate from a young woman with active or convalescent COVID-19. Each CDR3 is given with its conserved first and last residue. D genes are given only for firm matches. Not all rows give a size; the values are once, few, many and, for expanded clones, a class.

J: TRBJ2-7; V: TRBV29-1; D: NA; size: NA; DNA: TGCAGCGTTGGGGGCGTGCGCTACGAGCAGTACTTC; CDR3: CSVGGVRYEQYF
J: TRBJ2-1; V: TRBV24-1; D: TRBD2; size: NA; DNA: TGTGCCACCAGTGACCAACCTAGCGGGAGGACATACAATGAGCAGTTCTTC; CDR3: CATSDQPSGRTYNEQFF
J: TRBJ1-6; V: TRBV27; D: NA; size: NA; DNA: TGTGCCAGCAGTTTAAGCAGGGCTAATTCACCCCTCCACTTT; CDR3: CASSLSRANSPLHF
J: TRBJ1-5; V: TRBV18; D: TRBD1; size: NA; DNA: TGTGCCAGCTCACAGACAGGGTCGGGCAATCAGCCCCAGCATTTT; CDR3: CASSQTGSGNQPQHF
J: TRBJ2-3; V: TRBV12-5; D: NA; size: NA; DNA: TGTGCTAGTGCCCCGACTGAGGACGGGAATAGGAACCCAGATACGCAGTATTTT; CDR3: CASAPTEDGNRNPDTQYF
J: TRBJ1-5; V: TRBV10-3; D: NA; size: NA; DNA: TGTGCCATCAGTGAGTCGGCAGTATTAAATCAGCCCCAGCATTTT; CDR3: CAISESAVLNQPQHF
J: TRBJ1-6; V: TRBV5-8; D: NA; size: NA; DNA: TGTGCCAGCAGCTTTGACCGGGACAACTATAATTCACCCCTCCACTTT; CDR3: CASSFDRDNYNSPLHF
J: TRBJ1-1; V: TRBV30; D: NA; size: NA; DNA: TGTGCCTGGAGCCCCGCAGGGTTTGGGGACACTGAAGCTTTCTTT; CDR3: CAWSPAGFGDTEAFF
J: TRBJ1-4; V: TRBV19; D: NA; size: NA; DNA: TGTGCCAGTAGGCGAAGACTGGCAACTAATGAAAAACTGTTTTTT; CDR3: CASRRRLATNEKLFF
J: TRBJ2-7; V: TRBV18; D: TRBD1; size: NA; DNA: TGTGCCAGCTCACCCCGCGGACAGGGTTTCTCCTACGAGCAGTACTTC; CDR3: CASSPRGQGFSYEQYF
J: TRBJ2-1; V: TRBV19; D: TRBD2; size: NA; DNA: TGTGCCAGTAGTATAGGGGCTAGCGGGAGGTGGGTAAATGAGCAGTTCTTC; CDR3: CASSIGASGRWVNEQFF
J: TRBJ2-7; V: TRBV6-5; D: NA; size: NA; DNA: TGTGCCAGCAGTCCCCGCGGCCAGTCCTACGAGCAGTACTTC; CDR3: CASSPRGQSYEQYF
J: TRBJ1-1; V: TRBV18; D: NA; size: NA; DNA: TGTGCCAGCTCACCACTTTTAGACACTGAAGCTTTCTTT; CDR3: CASSPLLDTEAFF
J: TRBJ2-1; V: TRBV19; D: NA; size: NA; DNA: TGTGCCAGTAGTATCACCGGGACTCCCGGGGGCAATGAGCAGTTCTTC; CDR3: CASSITGTPGGNEQFF
J: TRBJ2-7; V: TRBV30; D: NA; size: NA; DNA: TGTGCCTGTACCGGGATTAGATTAGACGAGCAGTACTTC; CDR3: CACTGIRLDEQYF
J: TRBJ2-1; V: TRBV5-1; D: TRBD2; size: NA; DNA: TGCGCCAGCAGCTTGACTAGCGGGGGGGCCAATGAGCAGTTCTTC; CDR3: CASSLTSGGANEQFF
J: TRBJ2-3; V: TRBV12-3/TRBV12-4; D: NA; size: NA; DNA: TGTGCCAGCAGTCATGGGGGCAATCAGCCCCAGTATTTT; CDR3: CASSHGGNQPQYF
J: TRBJ1-1; V: TRBV6-5; D: TRBD1; size: NA; DNA: TGTGCCAGCATTACCAGGGGGCCTATCACTGAAGCTTTCTTT; CDR3: CASITRGPITEAFF
J: TRBJ1-5; V: TRBV7-2; D: NA; size: NA; DNA: TGTGCCAGCAGCATCCGGGACACGCAGCCCCAGCATTTT; CDR3: CASSIRDTQPQHF
J: TRBJ2-7; V: TRBV27; D: TRBD1; size: NA; DNA: TGTGCCAGCAGTTTATCGCGACAGGGGGGCTCCTACGAGCAGTACTTC; CDR3: CASSLSRQGGSYEQYF
J: TRBJ1-1; V: TRBV10-3; D: NA; size: NA; DNA: TGTGCCATCCAAAGCCACAGGGACGTGAACACTGAAGCTTTCTTT; CDR3: CAIQSHRDVNTEAFF
J: TRBJ2-2; V: TRBV10-2; D: TRBD1; size: NA; DNA: TGCGCCACCAGGACAGGGTCAGACACCGGGGAGCTGTTTTTT; CDR3: CATRTGSDTGELFF
J: TRBJ1-5; V: TRBV6-1; D: NA; size: NA; DNA: TGTGCCAGCAGTGAAGAGGGAGGCTATAGCAATCAGCCCCAGCATTTT; CDR3: CASSEEGGYSNQPQHF
J: TRBJ2-5; V: TRBV2; D: TRBD1; size: NA; DNA: TGTGCCAGCAGTGCGGGACAGGGGGTAGGGGAGACCCAGTACTTC; CDR3: CASSAGQGVGETQYF
J: TRBJ2-7; V: TRBV3-1/TRBV3-2; D: TRBD2; size: once; DNA: TGTGCCAGCAGCCGAGGGACTAGCGGGACTTACGAGCAGTACTTC; CDR3: CASSRGTSGTYEQYF
J: TRBJ2-5; V: TRBV24-1; D: TRBD2; size: NA; DNA: TGTGCCACCAGTGATGCCGGGACTAGCGGCACCCAAGAGACCCAGTACTTC; CDR3: CATSDAGTSGTQETQYF
J: TRBJ1-1; V: TRBV6-5; D: NA; size: NA; DNA: TGTGCCAGCAGTTACCAACAAGTTACACGGAACACTGAAGCTTTCTTT; CDR3: CASSYQQVTRNTEAFF
J: TRBJ1-2; V: TRBV6-5; D: TRBD1; size: NA; DNA: TGTGCCAGCAGTTATGGGACAGGCGGTGACTATGGCTACACCTTC; CDR3: CASSYGTGGDYGYTF
J: TRBJ1-3; V: TRBV11-2; D: TRBD1; size: once; DNA: TGTGCCAGCAGCCTCGACAGGGTTATCTGGGACTCTGGAAACACCATATATTTT; CDR3: CASSLDRVIWDSGNTIYF
J: TRBJ2-1; V: TRBV3-1/TRBV3-2; D: NA; size: NA; DNA: TGTGCCAGCAGCCAAACAACCCCAGGCAATGAGCAGTTCTTC; CDR3: CASSQTTPGNEQFF
J: TRBJ1-2; V: TRBV20-1; D: NA; size: NA; DNA: TGCAGTGCTAGTACCGGGGAGAGGTATGGCTACACCTTC; CDR3: CSASTGERYGYTF
J: TRBJ1-2; V: TRBV7-9; D: TRBD1; size: NA; DNA: TGTGCCAGCAGCCCACCGGGACAGGCGATATATGGCTACACCTTC; CDR3: CASSPPGQAIYGYTF
J: TRBJ2-3; V: TRBV27; D: TRBD1; size: NA; DNA: TGTGCCAGCAGTCCGGGACAGTCCACAGATACGCAGTATTTT; CDR3: CASSPGQSTDTQYF
J: TRBJ2-2; V: TRBV5-1; D: NA; size: NA; DNA: TGCGCCAGCACTCAGGTGGGCCCCGCGAACACCGGGGAGCTGTTTTTT; CDR3: CASTQVGPANTGELFF
J: TRBJ1-1; V: TRBV25-1; D: NA; size: few; DNA: TGTGCCAGCAGTCTAGGTTTTATGCCCGAAGCTTTCTTT; CDR3: CASSLGFMPEAFF
J: TRBJ2-1; V: TRBV12-3/TRBV12-4; D: NA; size: NA; DNA: TGTGCCAGCAGTTTAAGCGGAAATGAGCAGTTCTTC; CDR3: CASSLSGNEQFF
J: TRBJ2-3; V: TRBV6-2/TRBV6-3; D: TRBD2; size: NA; DNA: TGTGCCAGCAGTTACTCCTTAGCGGGAGGGATACCCACAGATACGCAGTATTTT; CDR3: CASSYSLAGGIPTDTQYF
J: TRBJ2-1; V: TRBV15; D: TRBD2; size: NA; DNA: TGTGCCACCAGCAGTGAGAGCGGGAGGCAAGAATTATTCTCCTACAATGAGCAGTTCTTC; CDR3: CATSSESGRQELFSYNEQFF
J: TRBJ2-1; V: TRBV7-2; D: NA; size: NA; DNA: TGTGCCAGCAGGCCGGGGAGTAACCCCTACAATGAGCAGTTCTTC; CDR3: CASRPGSNPYNEQFF
J: TRBJ2-3; V: TRBV6-5; D: NA; size: NA; DNA: TGTGCCAGCCTGGAGACAGATACGCAGTATTTT; CDR3: CASLETDTQYF
J: TRBJ2-1; V: TRBV9; D: NA; size: NA; DNA: TGTGCCAGCAGCGTAGCTACAGAAGGGGTCGCTCCACTAATGAAGCAGTTCTTC; CDR3: CASSVATEGVAPLMKQFF
J: TRBJ2-7; V: TRBV6-6; D: NA; size: NA; DNA: TGTGCCAGCAGGGGGAGTTACGAGCAGTACTTC; CDR3: CASRGSYEQYF
J: TRBJ1-6; V: TRBV30; D: NA; size: NA; DNA: TGTGCCTGGGGCGGGGGTCAGAAAAATAATTCACCCCTCCACTTT; CDR3: CAWGGGQKNNSPLHF
J: TRBJ2-2; V: TRBV30; D: NA; size: NA; DNA: TGTGCCTGGAGTCAGGGGGGTGGCGGGGAGCTGTTTTTT; CDR3: CAWSQGGGGELFF
J: TRBJ1-3; V: TRBV7-9; D: TRBD1; size: once; DNA: TGTGCCAGCAGCAACCGACAGGGGGCGGCAGGAAACACCATATATTTT; CDR3: CASSNRQGAAGNTIYF
J: TRBJ2-7; V: TRBV4-1; D: NA; size: NA; DNA: TGCGCCAGCAGCCAACCACAGGGTGGATACGAGCAGTACTTC; CDR3: CASSQPQGGYEQYF
J: TRBJ2-3; V: TRBV6-2/TRBV6-3; D: NA; size: NA; DNA: TGTGCCAGCAGTTACTCGACACGCAGGGCCGAGCGAGGTACAGATACGCAGTATTTT; CDR3: CASSYSTRRAERGTDTQYF
J: TRBJ2-2; V: TRBV2; D: NA; size: NA; DNA: TGTGCCAGCAGTGAGGCCAGGGCTATCGGGGAGCTGTTTTTT; CDR3: CASSEARAIGELFF
J: TRBJ1-2; V: TRBV27; D: NA; size: NA; DNA: TGTGCCAGCAGTCAACAGGGCTATGGCTACACCTTC; CDR3: CASSQQGYGYTF
J: TRBJ2-1; V: TRBV10-1; D: TRBD2; size: NA; DNA: TGCGCCAGCAGAGCCGGGACTAGCAACGACAATGAGCAGTTCTTC; CDR3: CASRAGTSNDNEQFF
J: TRBJ1-2; V: TRBV11-2; D: NA; size: few; DNA: TGTGCCAGCAGCATCACAGGGAATAACTATGGCTACACCTTC; CDR3: CASSITGNNYGYTF
J: TRBJ1-1; V: TRBV6-2/TRBV6-3; D: NA; size: few; DNA: TGTGCCAGCAGTTACGCAGTCGGGGGGACTGAAGCTTTCTTT; CDR3: CASSYAVGGTEAFF
J: TRBJ1-6; V: TRBV18; D: TRBD1; size: NA; DNA: TGTGCCAGCTCACTCAATCAACAGGGGGCGATGGGTTCACCCCTCCACTTT; CDR3: CASSLNQQGAMGSPLHF
J: TRBJ2-3; V: TRBV4-1; D: NA; size: NA; DNA: TGCGCCAGCAGCCAAGATATTGGCACAGATACGCAGTATTTT; CDR3: CASSQDIGTDTQYF
J: TRBJ2-7; V: TRBV12-3/TRBV12-4; D: NA; size: many; DNA: TGTGCCAGCAGTTTTGGTCAGGGGTACGAGCAGTACTTC; CDR3: CASSFGQGYEQYF
J: TRBJ1-1; V: TRBV11-2; D: TRBD1; size: NA; DNA: TGTGCCAGCAGCCCAACGACAGGGCTCACTGAAGCTTTCTTT; CDR3: CASSPTTGLTEAFF
J: TRBJ2-7; V: TRBV2; D: NA; size: NA; DNA: TGTGCCAGCGGCGCGGGGTCCCTCGACTACGAGCAGTACTTC; CDR3: CASGAGSLDYEQYF
J: TRBJ2-7; V: TRBV5-1; D: TRBD1; size: once; DNA: TGCGCCAGCAGCCCTGGGCCGGGACAGGGGTCCTACGAGCAGTACTTC; CDR3: CASSPGPGQGSYEQYF